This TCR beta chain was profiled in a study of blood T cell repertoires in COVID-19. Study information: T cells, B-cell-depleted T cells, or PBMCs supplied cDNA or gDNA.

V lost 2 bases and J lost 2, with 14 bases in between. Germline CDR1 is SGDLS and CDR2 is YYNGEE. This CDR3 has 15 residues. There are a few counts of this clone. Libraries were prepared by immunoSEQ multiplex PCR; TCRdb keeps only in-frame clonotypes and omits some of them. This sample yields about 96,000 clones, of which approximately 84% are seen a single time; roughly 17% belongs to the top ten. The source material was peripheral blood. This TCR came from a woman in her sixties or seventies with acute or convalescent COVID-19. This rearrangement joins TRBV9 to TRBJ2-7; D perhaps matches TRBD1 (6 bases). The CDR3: CASSVAGTRAYEQYF. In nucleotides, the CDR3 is TGTGCCAGCAGCGTGGCCGGGACAAGGGCCTACGAGCAGTACTTC.